This T cell receptor (beta chain) was identified in a study of breast tumors, draining lymph nodes, adjacent tissues. Breast cancer patients provided tissue from their axillary draining lymph nodes. This clonotype appeared many times. Its specificity is not known. Study-wide results and limits: The data were judged consistent with most tumor T cells coming from lymph node and expanding in tumor. Luminal-like breast cancer showed significantly higher tumor–nontumor repertoire similarity than basal-like. That most tumor T cells come from lymph nodes remained unproven.

The CDR3 has 14 residues. V was clipped by 0 bases and J by 0 bases, with 6 bases between them. From germline, CDR1 is WNHNN and CDR2 SYGVQD (reference sequence). In TCRdb, the multiplex PCR reads were re-called with MiXCR into one record per CDR3 protein. Counted here are approximately 280,000 distinct CDR3 sequences, 30% to 35% occurring once; the ten biggest clones make up under 1.2%. The specimen was axillary lymph node tissue. This sequence was found in a female donor with breast cancer. Some clones in this sample may be carry-over from other donors' samples. V and J are TRBV10-1 and TRBJ2-7; D uncertain. The CDR3 sequence is CASSESDSSYEQYF. CDR3 DNA: TGCGCCAGCAGTGAGTCCGATAGCTCCTACGAGCAGTACTTC.